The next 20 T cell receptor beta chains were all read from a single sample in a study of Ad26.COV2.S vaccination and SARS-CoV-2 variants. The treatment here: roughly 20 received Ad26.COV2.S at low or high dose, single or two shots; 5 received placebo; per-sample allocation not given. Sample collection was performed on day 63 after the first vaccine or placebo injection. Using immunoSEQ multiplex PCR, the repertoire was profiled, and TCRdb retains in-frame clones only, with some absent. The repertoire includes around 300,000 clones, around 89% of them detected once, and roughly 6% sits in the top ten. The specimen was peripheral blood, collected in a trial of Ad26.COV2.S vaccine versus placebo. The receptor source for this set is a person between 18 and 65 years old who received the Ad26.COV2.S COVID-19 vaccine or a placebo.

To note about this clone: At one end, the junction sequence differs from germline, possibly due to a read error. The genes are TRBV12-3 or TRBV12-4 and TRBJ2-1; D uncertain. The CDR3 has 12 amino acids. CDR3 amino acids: CASSLDYNEQFF. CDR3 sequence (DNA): TGTGCCAGCAGCTTAGACTACAATGAGCAGTTCTTC.

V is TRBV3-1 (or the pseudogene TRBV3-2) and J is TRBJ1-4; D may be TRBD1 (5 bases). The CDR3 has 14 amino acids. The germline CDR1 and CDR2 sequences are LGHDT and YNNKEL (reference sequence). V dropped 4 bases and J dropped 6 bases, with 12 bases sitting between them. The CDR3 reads CASSPPGADEKLFF. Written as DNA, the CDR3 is TGTGCCAGCAGCCCGCCTGGGGCTGATGAAAAACTGTTTTTT.

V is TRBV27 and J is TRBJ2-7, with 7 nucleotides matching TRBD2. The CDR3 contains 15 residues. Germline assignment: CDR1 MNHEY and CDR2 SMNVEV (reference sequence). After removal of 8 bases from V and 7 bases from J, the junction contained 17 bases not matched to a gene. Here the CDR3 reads CASSGRGTIPSEQYF. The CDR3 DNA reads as TGTGCCAGCTCAGGGCGTGGGACTATCCCTTCTGAGCAGTACTTC.

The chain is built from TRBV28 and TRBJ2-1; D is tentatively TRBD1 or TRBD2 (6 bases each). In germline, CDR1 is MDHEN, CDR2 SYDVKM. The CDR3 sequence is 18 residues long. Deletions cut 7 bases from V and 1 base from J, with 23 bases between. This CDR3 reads CASTLEWGATGSYNEQFF. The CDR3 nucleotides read TGTGCCAGCACCCTGGAATGGGGGGCGACTGGATCCTACAATGAGCAGTTCTTC.

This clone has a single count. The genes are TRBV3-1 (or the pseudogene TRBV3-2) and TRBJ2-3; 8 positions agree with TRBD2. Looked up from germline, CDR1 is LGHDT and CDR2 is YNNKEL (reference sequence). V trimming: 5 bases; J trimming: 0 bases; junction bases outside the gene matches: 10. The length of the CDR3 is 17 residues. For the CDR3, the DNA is TGTGCCAGCAGCTCCGATGGCGGGGGGTCTAGCACAGATACGCAGTATTTT. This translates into CASSSDGGGSSTDTQYF.

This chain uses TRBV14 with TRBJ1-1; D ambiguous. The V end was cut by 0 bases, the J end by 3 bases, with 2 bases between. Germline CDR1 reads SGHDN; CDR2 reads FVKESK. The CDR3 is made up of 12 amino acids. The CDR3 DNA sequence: TGTGCCAGCAGCCAAGATCACACTGAAGCTTTCTTT. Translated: CASSQDHTEAFF.

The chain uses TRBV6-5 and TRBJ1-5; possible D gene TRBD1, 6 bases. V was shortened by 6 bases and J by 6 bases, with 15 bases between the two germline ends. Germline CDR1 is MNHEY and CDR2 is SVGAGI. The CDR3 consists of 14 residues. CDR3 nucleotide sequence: TGTGCCAGCAGCCAGAGGGGGGGCTCTCAGCCCCAGCATTTT. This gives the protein CASSQRGGSQPQHF.

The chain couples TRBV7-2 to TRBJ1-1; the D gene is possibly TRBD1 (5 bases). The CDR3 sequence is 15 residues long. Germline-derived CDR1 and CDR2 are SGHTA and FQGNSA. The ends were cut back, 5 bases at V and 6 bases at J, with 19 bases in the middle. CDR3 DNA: TGTGCCAGCAGCCGCCGTCAAAATAGGGGCTCTGAAGCTTTCTTT. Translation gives CASSRRQNRGSEAFF.

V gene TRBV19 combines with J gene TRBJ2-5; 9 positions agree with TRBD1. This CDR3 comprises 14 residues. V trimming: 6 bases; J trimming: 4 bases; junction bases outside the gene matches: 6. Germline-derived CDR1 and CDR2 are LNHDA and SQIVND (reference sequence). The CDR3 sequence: CASRPDRGRETQYF. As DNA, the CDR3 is TGTGCCAGTAGGCCGGACAGGGGCCGAGAGACCCAGTACTTC.

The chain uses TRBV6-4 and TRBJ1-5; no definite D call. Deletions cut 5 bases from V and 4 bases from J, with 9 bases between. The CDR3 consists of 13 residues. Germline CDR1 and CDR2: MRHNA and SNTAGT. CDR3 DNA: TGTGCCAGCAGTTTGGGGTCGAATCAGCCCCAGCATTTT. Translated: CASSLGSNQPQHF.

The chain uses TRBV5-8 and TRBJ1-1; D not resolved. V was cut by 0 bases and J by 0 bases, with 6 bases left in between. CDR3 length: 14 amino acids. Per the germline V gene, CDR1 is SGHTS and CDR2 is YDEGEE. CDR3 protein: CASSLDALNTEAFF. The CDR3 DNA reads TGTGCCAGCAGCTTGGACGCACTGAACACTGAAGCTTTCTTT.

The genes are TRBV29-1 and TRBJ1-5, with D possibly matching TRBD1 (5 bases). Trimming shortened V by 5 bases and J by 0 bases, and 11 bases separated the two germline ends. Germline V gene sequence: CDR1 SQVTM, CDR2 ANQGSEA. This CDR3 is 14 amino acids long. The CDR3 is CSVKSGVSNQPQHF. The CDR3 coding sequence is TGCAGCGTTAAATCGGGGGTTAGCAATCAGCCCCAGCATTTT.

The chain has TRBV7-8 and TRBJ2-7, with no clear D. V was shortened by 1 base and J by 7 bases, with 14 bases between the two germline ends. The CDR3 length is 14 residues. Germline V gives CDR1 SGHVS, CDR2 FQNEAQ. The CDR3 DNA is TGTGCCAGCAGCTTAGTGGGTTTTTCTGGGGAGCAGTACTTC. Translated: CASSLVGFSGEQYF.

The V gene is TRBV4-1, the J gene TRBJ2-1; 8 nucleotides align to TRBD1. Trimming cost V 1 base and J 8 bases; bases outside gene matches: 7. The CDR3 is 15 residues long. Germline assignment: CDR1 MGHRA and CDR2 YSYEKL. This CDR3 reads CASSQGVQGVDEQFF. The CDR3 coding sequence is TGCGCCAGCAGCCAAGGGGTACAGGGGGTCGATGAGCAGTTCTTC.

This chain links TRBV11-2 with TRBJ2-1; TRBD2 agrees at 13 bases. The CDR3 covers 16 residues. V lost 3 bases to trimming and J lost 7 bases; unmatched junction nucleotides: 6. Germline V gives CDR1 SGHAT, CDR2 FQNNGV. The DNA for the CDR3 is TGTGCCAGCAGCTTCGCCAGGACTAGCGGGAGTAATGAGCAGTTCTTC. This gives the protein CASSFARTSGSNEQFF.

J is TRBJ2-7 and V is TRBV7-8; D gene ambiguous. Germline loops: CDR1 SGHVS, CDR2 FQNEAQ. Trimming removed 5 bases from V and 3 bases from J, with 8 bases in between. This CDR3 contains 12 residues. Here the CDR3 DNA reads TGTGCCAGCAGCCAGGACCGCTACGAGCAGTACTTC. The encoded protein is CASSQDRYEQYF.

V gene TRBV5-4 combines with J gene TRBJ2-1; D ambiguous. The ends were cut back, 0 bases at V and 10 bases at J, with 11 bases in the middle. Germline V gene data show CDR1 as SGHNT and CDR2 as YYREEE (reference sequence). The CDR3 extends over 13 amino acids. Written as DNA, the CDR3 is TGTGCCAGCAGCTTGGGCGGTGGTGACGAGCAGTTCTTC. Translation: CASSLGGGDEQFF.

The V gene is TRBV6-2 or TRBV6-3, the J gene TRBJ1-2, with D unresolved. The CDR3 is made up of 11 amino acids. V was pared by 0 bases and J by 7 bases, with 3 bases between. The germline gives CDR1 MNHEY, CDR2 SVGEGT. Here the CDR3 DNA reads TGTGCCAGCAGTTACTCTCTTGGCTACACCTTC. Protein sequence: CASSYSLGYTF.

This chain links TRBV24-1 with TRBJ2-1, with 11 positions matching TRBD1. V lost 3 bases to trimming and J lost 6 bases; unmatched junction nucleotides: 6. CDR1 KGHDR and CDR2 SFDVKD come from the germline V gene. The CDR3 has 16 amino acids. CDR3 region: CATSDPSGTGGNEQFF. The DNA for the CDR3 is TGTGCCACCAGTGATCCCTCCGGGACAGGGGGCAATGAGCAGTTCTTC.

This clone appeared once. The CDR3 loop reads CASSLAGQAQETQYF. Here the CDR3 DNA reads TGTGCCAGCAGCTTGGCAGGTCAAGCCCAAGAGACCCAGTACTTC. The V gene is TRBV5-5, the J gene TRBJ2-5; D gene uncertain. The CDR3 runs to 15 residues. From germline, CDR1 is SGHKS and CDR2 YYEKEE (reference sequence). V lost 0 bases and J 1 base, leaving 10 bases between the germline ends.